Reported below is one T cell receptor beta chain. The antigen remains unidentified. A far larger clone differs by one base, so this is likely a read error. In unsorted samples, genomic DNA was obtained using around 100 million PBMCs. Per the germline V gene, CDR1 is GTSNPN and CDR2 is SVGIG (reference sequence). The V end was cut by 0 bases, the J end by 0 bases, with 8 bases between. CDR3 length: 14 amino acids. The data originate from a study of shared clonotypes between healthy human individuals. Around 30,000 T cell genomes (approximately 0.3 ug DNA) went into each PBMC replicate. What was sequenced on ten immunoSEQ deep assay plates was unsorted PBMC DNA. Here immunoSEQ multiplex PCR was the method, and the copy in TCRdb shows in-frame clones only, minus some. The sample records fewer than 650,000 clones, around three quarters being singletons. Study outcomes and limitations: Represented diversity (both genetic and exposure-history) was limited by the small number of donors.

The V call is TRBV30, the J call TRBJ1-1, with D unclear. Sequencing input: PBMCs. This clonotype was obtained from a woman between 40 and 55 years old in good health. Some clones in this sample may be carry-over from other donors' samples. CDR3 loop: CAWSVRGMNTEAFF. The CDR3 DNA reads TGTGCCTGGAGTGTGAGAGGGATGAACACTGAAGCTTTCTTT.